This T cell receptor (beta chain) was retrieved from a study of T cell repertoires in cytomegalovirus infection. V was cut by 3 bases and J by 4 bases, with 9 bases left in between. This CDR3 is 13 amino acids long. Germline lookup yields CDR1 LNHDA and CDR2 SQIVND (reference sequence). Concerning this clonotype itself: No antigen is known for it.

A single record per CDR3 protein comes from TCRdb applying MiXCR to the reads. The table lists about half a million distinct CDR3 sequences, 30% to 40% of them singletons, with about a sixth in the top ten. The genes are TRBV19 and TRBJ1-2; D uncertain. The receptor's source is a human donor in good health (CMV status not recorded). Some clones in this sample may be carry-over from other donors' samples. Here the sequenced sample was cultured PBMCs, taken from culture after CMV antigen stimulation. The CDR3, as DNA: TGTGCCAGTAGTATCCGCGACGGCTATGGCTACACCTTC. The encoded protein is CASSIRDGYGYTF.